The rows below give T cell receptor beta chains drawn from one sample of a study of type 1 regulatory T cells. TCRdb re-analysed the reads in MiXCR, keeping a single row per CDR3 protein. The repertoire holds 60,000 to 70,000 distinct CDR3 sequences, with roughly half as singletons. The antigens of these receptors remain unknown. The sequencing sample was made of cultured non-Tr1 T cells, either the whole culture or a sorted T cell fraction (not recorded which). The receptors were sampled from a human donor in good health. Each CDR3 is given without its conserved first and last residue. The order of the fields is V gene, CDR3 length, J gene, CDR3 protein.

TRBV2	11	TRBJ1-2	ASSDQQVYGYT
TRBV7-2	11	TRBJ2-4	ASSFGGQNIQY
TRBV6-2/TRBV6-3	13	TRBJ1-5	ASSDRQILDQPQH
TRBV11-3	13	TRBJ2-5	ASSNNRGEGETQY
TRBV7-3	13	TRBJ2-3	ASSSLAGEVDTQY
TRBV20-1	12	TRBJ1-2	SAGTGSNSYGYT
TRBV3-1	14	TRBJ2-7	ASSPTSGGFPYEQY
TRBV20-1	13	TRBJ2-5	SARDRDPRVRTQY
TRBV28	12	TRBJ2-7	ASSRTGLSYEQY
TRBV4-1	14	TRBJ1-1	ASSQGIIRGNTEAF
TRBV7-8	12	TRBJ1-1	ASSPRALNTEAF
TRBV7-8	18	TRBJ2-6	ASRHRLLAGGLSGANVLT
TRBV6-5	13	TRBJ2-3	ASRGPGRGADTQY
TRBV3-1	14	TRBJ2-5	ASSPRLAGEQETQY
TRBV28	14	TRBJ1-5	ASTPQRGGPGQPQH
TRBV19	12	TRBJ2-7	ASSLRGGMPEQY
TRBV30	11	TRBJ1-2	AWSLQRENGYT
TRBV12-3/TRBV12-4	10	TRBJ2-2	ASTGNTGELF
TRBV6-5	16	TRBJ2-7	ASSKIHTRDREGYEQY
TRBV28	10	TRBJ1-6	ASQVSNSPLH
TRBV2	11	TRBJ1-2	ASRAKGLGGYT
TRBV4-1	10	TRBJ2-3	ASSPSWDTQY
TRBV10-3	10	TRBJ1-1	AISEPHLAAF
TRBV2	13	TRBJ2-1	ASSERQGALNEQF
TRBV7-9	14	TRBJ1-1	ASRGAGGRRKTEAF
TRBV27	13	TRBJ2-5	ASSLGSGREETQY
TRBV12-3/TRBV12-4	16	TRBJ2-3	ASSLTAGGGIDVDTQY
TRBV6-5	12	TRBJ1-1	ASSSRQKNTEAF
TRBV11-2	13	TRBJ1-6	ASSLDRDRVSPLH
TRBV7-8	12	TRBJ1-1	ASSLEALGAEAF
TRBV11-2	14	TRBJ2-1	ASTSVTSGGDNEQF
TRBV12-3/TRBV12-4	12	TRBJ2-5	ATRTSGRGETQY
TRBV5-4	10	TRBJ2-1	ASTGGGAREF
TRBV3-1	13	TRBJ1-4	ASSQAAGGWEKLF
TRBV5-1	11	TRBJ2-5	ASTLKHQETQY
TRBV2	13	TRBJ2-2	ASSGVNGGTGELF
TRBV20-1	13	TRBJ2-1	SARDSASGVNEQF
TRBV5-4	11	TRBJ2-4	ASSFERTGIQY
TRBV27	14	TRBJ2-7	ASSPGQGAYVYEQY
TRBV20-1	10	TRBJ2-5	SARDLRETQY
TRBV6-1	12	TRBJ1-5	AVGPRPSNQPQH
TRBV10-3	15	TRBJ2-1	AIIEPAGGHKLNEQF
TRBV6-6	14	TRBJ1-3	ASSYAGQSGGNTIY
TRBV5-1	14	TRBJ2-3	ASSLGVGRGADTQY
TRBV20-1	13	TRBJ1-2	SATGTGGADYGYT
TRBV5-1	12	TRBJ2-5	ASSLMPTQETQY
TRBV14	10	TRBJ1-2	ASGAGNYGYT